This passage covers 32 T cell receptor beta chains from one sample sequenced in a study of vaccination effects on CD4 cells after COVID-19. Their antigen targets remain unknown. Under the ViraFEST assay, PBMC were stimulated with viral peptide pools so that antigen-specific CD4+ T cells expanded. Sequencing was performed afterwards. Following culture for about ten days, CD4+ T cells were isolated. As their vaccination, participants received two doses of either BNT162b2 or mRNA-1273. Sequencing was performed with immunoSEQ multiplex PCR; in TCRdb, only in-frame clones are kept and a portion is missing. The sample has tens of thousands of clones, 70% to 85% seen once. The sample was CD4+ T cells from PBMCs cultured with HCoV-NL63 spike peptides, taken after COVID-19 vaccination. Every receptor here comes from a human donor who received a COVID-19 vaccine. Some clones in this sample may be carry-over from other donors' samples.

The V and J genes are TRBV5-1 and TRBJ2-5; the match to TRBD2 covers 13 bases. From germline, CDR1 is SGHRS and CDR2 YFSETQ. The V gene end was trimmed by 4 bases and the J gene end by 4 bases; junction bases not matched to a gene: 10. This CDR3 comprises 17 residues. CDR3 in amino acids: CASSAGTSGASRETQYF. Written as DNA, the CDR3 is TGCGCCAGCAGCGCCGGGACTAGCGGGGCAAGCCGAGAGACCCAGTACTTC.

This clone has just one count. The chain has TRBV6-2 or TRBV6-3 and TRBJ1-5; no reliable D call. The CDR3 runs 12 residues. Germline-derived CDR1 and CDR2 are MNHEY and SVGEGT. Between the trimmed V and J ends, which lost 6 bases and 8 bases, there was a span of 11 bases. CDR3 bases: TGTGCCAGCAGCGACCCACGGGAGCCCCAGCATTTT. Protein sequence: CASSDPREPQHF.

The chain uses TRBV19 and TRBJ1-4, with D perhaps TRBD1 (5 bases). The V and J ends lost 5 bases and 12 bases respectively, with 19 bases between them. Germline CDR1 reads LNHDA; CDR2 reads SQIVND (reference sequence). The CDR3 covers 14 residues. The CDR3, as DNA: TGTGCCAGTAGTGTGGGACCGGGACCCCGCCAACTGTTTTTT. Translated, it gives CASSVGPGPRQLFF.

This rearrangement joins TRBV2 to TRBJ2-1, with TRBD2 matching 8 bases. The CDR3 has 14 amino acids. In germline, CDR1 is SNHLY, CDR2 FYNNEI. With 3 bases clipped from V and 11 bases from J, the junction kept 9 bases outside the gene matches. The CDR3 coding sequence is TGTGCCAGCAGTGATACTAGGCTAGCGGGTCAGCAGTTCTTC. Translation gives CASSDTRLAGQQFF.

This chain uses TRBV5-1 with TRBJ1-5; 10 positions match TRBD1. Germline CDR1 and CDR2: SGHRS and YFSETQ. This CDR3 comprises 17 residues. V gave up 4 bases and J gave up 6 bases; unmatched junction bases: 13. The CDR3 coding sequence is TGCGCCAGCAGCCCGGAGCCCCCGGGACAGGGGATTCAGCCCCAGCATTTT. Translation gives CASSPEPPGQGIQPQHF. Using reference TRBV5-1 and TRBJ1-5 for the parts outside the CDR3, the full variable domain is KAGVTQTPRYLIKTRGQQVTLSCSPISGHRSVSWYQQTPGQGLQFLFEYFSETQRNKGNFPGRFSGRQFSNSRSEMNVSTLELGDSALYLCASSPEPPGQGIQPQHFGDGTRLSIL.

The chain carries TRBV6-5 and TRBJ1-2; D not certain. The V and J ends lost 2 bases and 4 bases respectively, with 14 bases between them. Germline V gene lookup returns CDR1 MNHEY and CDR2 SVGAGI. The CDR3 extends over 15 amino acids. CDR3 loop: CASSYVAGTAYGYTF. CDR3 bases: TGTGCCAGCAGTTACGTGGCAGGCACAGCCTATGGCTACACCTTC.

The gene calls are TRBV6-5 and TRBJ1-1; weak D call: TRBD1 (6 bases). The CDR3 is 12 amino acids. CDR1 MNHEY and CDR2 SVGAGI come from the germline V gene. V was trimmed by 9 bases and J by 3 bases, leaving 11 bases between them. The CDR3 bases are TGTGCCAGTTGGACAGTCTACACTGAAGCTTTCTTT. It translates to CASWTVYTEAFF.

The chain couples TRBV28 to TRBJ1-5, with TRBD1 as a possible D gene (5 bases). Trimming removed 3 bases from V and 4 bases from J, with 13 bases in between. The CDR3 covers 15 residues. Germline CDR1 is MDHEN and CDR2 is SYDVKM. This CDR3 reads CASSLTGAVNQPQHF. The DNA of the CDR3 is TGTGCCAGCAGTTTGACCGGGGCAGTAAATCAGCCCCAGCATTTT.

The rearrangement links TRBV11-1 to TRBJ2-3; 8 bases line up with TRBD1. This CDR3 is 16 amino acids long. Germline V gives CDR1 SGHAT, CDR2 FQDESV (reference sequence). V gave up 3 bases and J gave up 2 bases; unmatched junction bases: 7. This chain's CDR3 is CASSFWQGANTDTQYF. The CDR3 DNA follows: TGTGCCAGCAGCTTCTGGCAGGGGGCAAACACAGATACGCAGTATTTT. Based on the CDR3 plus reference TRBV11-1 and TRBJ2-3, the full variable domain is EAEVAQSPRYKITEKSQAVAFWCDPISGHATLYWYRQILGQGPELLVQFQDESVVDDSQLPKDRFSAERLKGVDSTLKIQPAELGDSAMYLCASSFWQGANTDTQYFGPGTRLTVL.

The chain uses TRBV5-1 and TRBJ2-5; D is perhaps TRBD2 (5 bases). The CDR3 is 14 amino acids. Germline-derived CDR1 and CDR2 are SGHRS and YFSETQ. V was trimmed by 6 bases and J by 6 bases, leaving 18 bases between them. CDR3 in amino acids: CASTTGVGVQTQYF. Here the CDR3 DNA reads TGCGCCAGCACCACCGGGGTTGGGGTGCAGACCCAGTACTTC.

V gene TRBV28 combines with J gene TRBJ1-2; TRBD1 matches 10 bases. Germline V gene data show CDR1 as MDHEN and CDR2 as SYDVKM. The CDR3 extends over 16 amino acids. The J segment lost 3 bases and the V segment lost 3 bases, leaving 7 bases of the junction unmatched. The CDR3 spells CASSFSLGTGDYGYTF. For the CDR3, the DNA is TGTGCCAGCAGTTTCTCTTTAGGGACAGGGGACTATGGCTACACCTTC.

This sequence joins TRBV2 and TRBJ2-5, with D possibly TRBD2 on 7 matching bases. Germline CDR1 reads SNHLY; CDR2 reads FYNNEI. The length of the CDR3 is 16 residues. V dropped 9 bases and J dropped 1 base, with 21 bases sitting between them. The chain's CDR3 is CARQRTGGHRQETQYF. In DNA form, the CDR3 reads TGTGCCAGACAACGGACCGGGGGGCATCGCCAAGAGACCCAGTACTTC.

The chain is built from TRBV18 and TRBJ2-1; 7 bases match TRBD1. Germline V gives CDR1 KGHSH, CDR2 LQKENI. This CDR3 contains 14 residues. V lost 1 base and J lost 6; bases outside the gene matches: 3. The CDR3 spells CASSPRQGGNEQFF. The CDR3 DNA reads TGTGCCAGCTCACCACGACAGGGTGGCAATGAGCAGTTCTTC.

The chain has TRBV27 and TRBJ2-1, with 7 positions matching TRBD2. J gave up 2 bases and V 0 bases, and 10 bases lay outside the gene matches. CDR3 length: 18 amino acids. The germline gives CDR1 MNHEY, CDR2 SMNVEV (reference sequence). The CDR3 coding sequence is TGTGCCAGCAGTTTATCGGGGGGGACGTGGCACACCTACAATGAGCAGTTCTTC. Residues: CASSLSGGTWHTYNEQFF.

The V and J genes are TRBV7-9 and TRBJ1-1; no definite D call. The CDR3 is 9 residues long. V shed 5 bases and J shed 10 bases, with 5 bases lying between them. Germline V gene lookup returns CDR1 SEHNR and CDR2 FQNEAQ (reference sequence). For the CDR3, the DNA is TGTGCCAGCAGCGTAGGAGCTTTCTTT. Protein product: CASSVGAFF.

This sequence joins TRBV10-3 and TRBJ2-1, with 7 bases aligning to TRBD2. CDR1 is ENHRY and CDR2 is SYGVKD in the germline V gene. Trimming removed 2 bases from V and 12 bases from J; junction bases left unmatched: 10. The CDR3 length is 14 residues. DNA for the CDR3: TGTGCCATCAGTGAGCCGGCGCGGGGGTCACGGCAGTTCTTC. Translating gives CAISEPARGSRQFF.

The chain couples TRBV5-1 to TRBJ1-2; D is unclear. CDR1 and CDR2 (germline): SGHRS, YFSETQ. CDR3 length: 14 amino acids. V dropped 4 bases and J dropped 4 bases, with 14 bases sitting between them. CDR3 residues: CASSPEVGRYGYTF. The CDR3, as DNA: TGCGCCAGCAGCCCGGAGGTCGGACGCTATGGCTACACCTTC.

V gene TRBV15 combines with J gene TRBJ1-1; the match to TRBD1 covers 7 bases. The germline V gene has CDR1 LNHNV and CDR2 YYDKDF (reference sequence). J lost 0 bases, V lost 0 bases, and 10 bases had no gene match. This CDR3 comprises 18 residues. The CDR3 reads CATSRDTLLGQMNTEAFF. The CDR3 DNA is TGTGCCACCAGCAGAGATACCCTTTTGGGACAGATGAACACTGAAGCTTTCTTT.

Here the CDR3 DNA reads TGCGCCAGCAGCTTGGGAAAGGGGGAAGAGACCCAGTACTTC. Its translation is CASSLGKGEETQYF. V is TRBV5-1 and J is TRBJ2-5; D possibly corresponds to TRBD1 (6 bases). Germline loops: CDR1 SGHRS, CDR2 YFSETQ. The CDR3 is made up of 14 amino acids. Trimming pared 0 bases from V and 3 bases from J, leaving 9 bases between.

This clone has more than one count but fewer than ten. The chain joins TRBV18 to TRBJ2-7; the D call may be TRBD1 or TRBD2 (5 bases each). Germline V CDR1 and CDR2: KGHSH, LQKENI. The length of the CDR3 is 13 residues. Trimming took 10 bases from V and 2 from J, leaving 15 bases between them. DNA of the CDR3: TGTGCCACACGGGGCCCAGGGACCTACGAGCAGTACGTC. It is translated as CATRGPGTYEQYV.

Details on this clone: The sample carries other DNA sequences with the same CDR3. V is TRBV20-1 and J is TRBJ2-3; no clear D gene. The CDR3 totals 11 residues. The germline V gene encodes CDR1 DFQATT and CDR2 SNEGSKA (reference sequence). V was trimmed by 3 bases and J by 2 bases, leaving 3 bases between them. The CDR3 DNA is TGCAGTGCTAGCTCCACAGATACGCAGTATTTT. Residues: CSASSTDTQYF.

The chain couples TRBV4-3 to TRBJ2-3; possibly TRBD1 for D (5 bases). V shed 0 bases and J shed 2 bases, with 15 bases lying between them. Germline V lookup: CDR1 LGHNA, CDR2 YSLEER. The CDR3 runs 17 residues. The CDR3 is CASSQDQNRYSTDTQYF. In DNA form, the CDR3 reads TGCGCCAGCAGCCAAGATCAGAACAGGTATTCCACAGATACGCAGTATTTT.

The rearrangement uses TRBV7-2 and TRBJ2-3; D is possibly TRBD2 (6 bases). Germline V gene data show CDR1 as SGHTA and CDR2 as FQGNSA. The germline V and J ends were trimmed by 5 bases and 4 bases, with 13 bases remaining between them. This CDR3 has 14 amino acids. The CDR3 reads CASSKQTSSDTQYF. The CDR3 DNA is TGTGCCAGCAGCAAGCAGACTAGTTCAGATACGCAGTATTTT.

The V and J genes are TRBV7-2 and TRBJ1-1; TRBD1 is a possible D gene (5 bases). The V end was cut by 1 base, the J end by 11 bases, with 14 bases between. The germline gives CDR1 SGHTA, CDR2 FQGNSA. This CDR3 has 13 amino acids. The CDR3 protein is CASSLDRQEWAFF. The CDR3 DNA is TGTGCCAGCAGCTTAGACAGGCAGGAATGGGCTTTCTTT. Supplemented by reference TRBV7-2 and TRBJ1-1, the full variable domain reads GAGVSQSPSNKVTEKGKDVELRCDPISGHTALYWYRQSLGQGLEFLIYFQGNSAPDKSGLPSDRFSAERTGGSVSTLTIQRTQQEDSAVYLCASSLDRQEWAFFGQGTRLTVV.

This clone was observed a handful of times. CDR3 residues: CASSPLGGASGNTIYF. The DNA for the CDR3 is TGTGCCAGCAGTCCTTTGGGGGGCGCTTCTGGAAACACCATATATTTT. The rearrangement joins TRBV2 to TRBJ1-3; D might be TRBD1 (6 bases). Germline V gene lookup returns CDR1 SNHLY and CDR2 FYNNEI. The V end lost 5 bases, the J end lost 1 base, and 15 bases lay between the germline ends. The CDR3 length is 16 residues.

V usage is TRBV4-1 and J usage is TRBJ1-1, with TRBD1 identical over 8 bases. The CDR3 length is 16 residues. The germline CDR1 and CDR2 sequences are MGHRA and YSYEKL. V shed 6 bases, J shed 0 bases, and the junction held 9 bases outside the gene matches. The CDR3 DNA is TGCGCCAGCAGTAAGTGGACAGGGATCCTGAACACTGAAGCTTTCTTT. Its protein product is CASSKWTGILNTEAFF.

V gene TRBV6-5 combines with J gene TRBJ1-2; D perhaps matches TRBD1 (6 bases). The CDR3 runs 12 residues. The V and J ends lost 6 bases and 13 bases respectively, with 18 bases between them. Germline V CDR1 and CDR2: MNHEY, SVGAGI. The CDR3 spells CASSTPQGLTTF. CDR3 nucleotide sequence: TGTGCCAGCAGCACTCCGCAGGGGTTAACCACCTTC.

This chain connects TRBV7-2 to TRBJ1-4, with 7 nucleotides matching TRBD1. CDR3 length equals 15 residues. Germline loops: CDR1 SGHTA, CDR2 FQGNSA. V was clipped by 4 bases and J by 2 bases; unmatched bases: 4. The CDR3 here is CASSSQGGTNEKLFF. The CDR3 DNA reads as TGTGCCAGCAGCTCCCAGGGGGGGACTAATGAAAAACTGTTTTTT.

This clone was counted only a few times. CDR3 nucleotide sequence: TGTGCCAGCAGGGGGGTGGGGAATCAGCCCCAGCATTTT. It yields the protein CASRGVGNQPQHF. The V and J genes are TRBV25-1 and TRBJ1-5; possibly TRBD1 for D (5 bases). Trimming pared 6 bases from V and 4 bases from J, leaving 10 bases between. CDR1 is MGHDK and CDR2 is SYGVNS in the germline V gene. The CDR3 covers 13 residues.

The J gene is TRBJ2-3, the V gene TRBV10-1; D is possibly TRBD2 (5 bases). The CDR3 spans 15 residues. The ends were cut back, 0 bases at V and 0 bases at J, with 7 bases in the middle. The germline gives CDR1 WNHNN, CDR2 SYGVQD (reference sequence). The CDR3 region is CASSESRTSTDTQYF. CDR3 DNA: TGCGCCAGCAGTGAGTCTCGGACTAGCACAGATACGCAGTATTTT.

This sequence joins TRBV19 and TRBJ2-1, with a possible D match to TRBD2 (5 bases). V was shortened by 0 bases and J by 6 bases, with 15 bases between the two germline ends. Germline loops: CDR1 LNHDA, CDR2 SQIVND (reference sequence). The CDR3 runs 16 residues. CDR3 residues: CASSIDRTVTRNEQFF. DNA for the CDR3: TGTGCCAGTAGTATAGACCGGACTGTTACCCGCAATGAGCAGTTCTTC.

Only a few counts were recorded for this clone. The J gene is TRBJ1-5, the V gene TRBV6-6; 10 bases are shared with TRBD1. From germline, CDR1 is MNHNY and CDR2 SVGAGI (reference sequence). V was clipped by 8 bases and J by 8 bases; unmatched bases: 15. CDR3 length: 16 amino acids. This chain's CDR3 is CASRGQGIPSDKPQHF. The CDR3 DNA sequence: TGTGCCAGCCGGGGACAGGGGATCCCCTCGGATAAGCCCCAGCATTTT.